The next 29 T cell receptor beta chains were all read from a single sample in a study of spatial heterogeneity in lung cancer. TCRdb ran MiXCR on the 5' RACE reads and lists one entry per CDR3 protein. The repertoire consists of 9,000 or so distinct CDR3 sequences, with roughly 4% occurring once and the leading ten covering about 20%. Time point here: blood taken at disease recurrence. The sequenced material consisted of unsorted whole RNA from tumor, nontumor lung or frozen PBMC. The source material was PBMCs, sampled at recurrence. Receptors originate from a female donor with early-stage non-small cell lung cancer.

This clonotype was counted at least ten times. Since it is a stray read in a library aimed at alpha chains, this beta chain has a size that is not meaningful. The CDR3 DNA follows: TGTGCCAGTGGGACTAGCGGGGGGTTCACAGATACGCAGTATTTT. This translates into CASGTSGGFTDTQYF. The rearrangement joins TRBV19 to TRBJ2-3; 15 nucleotides agree with TRBD2. CDR1 and CDR2 (germline): LNHDA, SQIVND (reference sequence). The J segment lost 2 bases and the V segment lost 8 bases, leaving 2 bases of the junction unmatched. The CDR3 covers 15 residues.

This clonotype was counted many times. Within a library made for alpha chains, this beta chain is off target, and its count is uninformative. The CDR3: CASSQDRGFRPHNEQFF. DNA for the CDR3: TGCGCCAGCAGCCAAGATCGGGGGTTTCGTCCCCACAATGAGCAGTTCTTC. V usage is TRBV4-1 and J usage is TRBJ2-1, with D maybe TRBD2 (6 bases). Germline V lookup: CDR1 MGHRA, CDR2 YSYEKL. V was trimmed by 0 bases and J by 5 bases, leaving 17 bases between them. This CDR3 region has 17 residues.

This clonotype was recorded many times. This beta chain is a stray read from a library made for alpha chains; its abundance is not meaningful. V usage is TRBV7-9 and J usage is TRBJ1-1; D not certain. The V end was cut by 1 base, the J end by 0 bases, with 9 bases between. The CDR3 runs to 15 residues. Germline V gene lookup returns CDR1 SEHNR and CDR2 FQNEAQ (reference sequence). The CDR3 loop reads CASSLEPRMNTEAFF. The CDR3 coding sequence is TGTGCCAGCAGCTTAGAACCCCGGATGAACACTGAAGCTTTCTTT.

This clonotype was detected ten times or more. A library made for alpha chains picked up this beta chain off target, so its size means little. The V and J genes are TRBV5-6 and TRBJ2-7; a weak D match, TRBD1 (7 bases). Germline-derived CDR1 and CDR2 are SGHDT and YYEEEE. The germline V and J ends were trimmed by 3 bases and 0 bases, with 19 bases remaining between them. This CDR3 is 17 amino acids long. CDR3 sequence: CASSSDGGYRGSYEQYF. CDR3 DNA: TGTGCCAGCAGCTCCGACGGGGGATACAGGGGCTCCTACGAGCAGTACTTC.

There are many counts of this clonotype. Because the library targeted alpha chains, this beta chain is an off-target read whose size means little. V usage is TRBV5-1 and J usage is TRBJ2-3; maybe TRBD1 (6 bases). V shed 9 bases and J shed 2 bases, with 10 bases lying between them. The CDR3 loop spans 12 amino acids. Germline V gives CDR1 SGHRS, CDR2 YFSETQ. The CDR3 DNA reads as TGCGCCACCCGGGACATCACAGATACGCAGTATTTT. Translating it yields CATRDITDTQYF.

Sample share makes this clonotype medium-sized. This beta chain is an off-target read within a library intended for alpha chains, so its frequency means little. DNA for the CDR3: TGTGCCAGCAGCTTAGGGCGGGAAGAGCAGTACTTC. Encoded protein: CASSLGREEQYF. The chain recombines TRBV7-6 with TRBJ2-7, with D possibly being TRBD2 (6 bases). Germline CDR1 and CDR2: SGHVS and FNYEAQ. There are 12 residues in the CDR3. V was trimmed by 1 base and J by 7 bases, leaving 8 bases between them.

This clonotype was observed many times. As an off-target read in a library built for alpha chains, this beta chain has a frequency of little significance. The chain couples TRBV20-1 to TRBJ2-5; 7 bases fit TRBD2. The junction had 3 bases not matched to a gene; V was cut back by 0 bases and J by 5 bases. The V gene's germline CDR1 is DFQATT and CDR2 SNEGSKA (reference sequence). The CDR3 contains 13 residues. The CDR3 region is CSAREARGETQYF. DNA of the CDR3: TGCAGTGCTAGAGAGGCGCGGGGGGAGACCCAGTACTTC.

This clonotype has at least ten counts. Because this beta chain is a stray read in a library intended to capture alpha chains, its abundance should not be given much weight. The rearrangement links TRBV18 to TRBJ2-5; D perhaps matches TRBD2 (5 bases). Germline V gene lookup returns CDR1 KGHSH and CDR2 LQKENI. CDR3 length: 15 amino acids. V was cut by 4 bases and J by 1 base, with 13 bases left in between. In nucleotides, the CDR3 is TGTGCCAGCTCACAGGTTCCGGGAACCCAAGAGACCCAGTACTTC. Protein: CASSQVPGTQETQYF.

This clonotype has ten or more counts. Within a library made for alpha chains, this beta chain is off target, and its count is uninformative. The chain uses TRBV12-3 or TRBV12-4 and TRBJ1-4; D unresolved. There are 11 residues in the CDR3. Deletions cut 5 bases from V and 7 bases from J, with 5 bases between. The CDR3 region has the DNA TGTGCCAGCAGTCCAGGTGAAAAACTGTTTTTT. Translated, it gives CASSPGEKLFF.

This clonotype is termed medium-sized (0.01 to 0.1%). With the library built for alpha chains, this beta chain is off target and its frequency is not meaningful. The chain recombines TRBV20-1 with TRBJ2-3; 8 bases are a match to TRBD1. The ends lost 0 bases at V and 3 bases at J; junction bases unmatched: 17. The V gene's germline CDR1 is DFQATT and CDR2 SNEGSKA (reference sequence). The CDR3 has 19 residues. The CDR3 nucleotides are TGCAGTGCTAGAGATTTACTCGTAGGCATGGGACAGGAGACAGATACGCAGTATTTT. Translating gives CSARDLLVGMGQETDTQYF.

This clonotype has a count of ten or more. Being off target in a library aimed at alpha chains, this beta chain has a size of little meaning. The chain links TRBV29-1 to TRBJ1-1; maybe TRBD1 (5 bases). V was pared by 6 bases and J by 3 bases, with 20 bases between. Germline CDR1 SQVTM, CDR2 ANQGSEA. This CDR3 has 15 amino acids. CDR3 sequence (DNA): TGCAGCGTCATGCGGGGGAACTTAGGGGACACTGAAGCTTTCTTT. Its protein is CSVMRGNLGDTEAFF.

This clonotype was observed at least ten times. With the library built for alpha chains, this beta chain is off target and its frequency is not meaningful. The rearrangement uses TRBV20-1 and TRBJ1-2, with 8 bases aligning to TRBD1. The trim removed 0 bases at V and 4 bases at J, leaving 1 base unmatched. CDR1 and CDR2 from the germline V gene are DFQATT and SNEGSKA (reference sequence). This CDR3 has 13 residues. In DNA form, the CDR3 reads TGCAGTGCTAGAGACGACAGGGGCTATGGCTACACCTTC. As protein: CSARDDRGYGYTF.

This clonotype was detected many times. An end of the junction does not agree with germline; a read error may underlie this. This beta chain is a stray read from a library made for alpha chains; its abundance is not meaningful. The V gene is TRBV7-2, the J gene TRBJ2-5; a weak D match, TRBD1 (6 bases). CDR3 length: 13 residues. Germline lookup yields CDR1 SGHTA and CDR2 FQGNSA. In nucleotides, the CDR3 is TGTGCCAGCAGTTTAGACAGGCGAGAGACCCAGTACTTC. It translates to CASSLDRRETQYF.

Of note for this clonotype: Because this beta chain is a stray read in a library intended to capture alpha chains, its abundance should not be given much weight. V is TRBV29-1 and J is TRBJ2-1, with TRBD2 matching over 11 bases. V dropped 7 bases and J dropped 1; count of bases not matched to a gene: 3. Germline lookup yields CDR1 SQVTM and CDR2 ANQGSEA. CDR3 length equals 14 residues. The CDR3 region is CSARLAGSYNEQFF. DNA of the CDR3: TGCAGCGCCCGACTAGCGGGGTCCTACAATGAGCAGTTCTTC.

This clonotype was detected many times. This beta chain lies outside the target of a library built for alpha chains; its clone size means little. The J gene is TRBJ1-6, the V gene TRBV6-5; TRBD1 matches 9 bases. From germline, CDR1 is MNHEY and CDR2 SVGAGI. This CDR3 is built from 16 residues. The V and J ends lost 5 bases and 6 bases, in that order; junction bases with no gene match: 8. CDR3 coding DNA: TGTGCCAGCAGTCAAAGACAGGGGGTTGGTAATTCACCCCTCCACTTT. It codes for CASSQRQGVGNSPLHF.

This clonotype was recorded at least ten times. The library was built for alpha chains, so this beta chain is an off-target read and its size means little. This chain links TRBV20-1 with TRBJ2-5, with D possibly being TRBD2 (7 bases). Germline V gene lookup returns CDR1 DFQATT and CDR2 SNEGSKA (reference sequence). The CDR3 loop spans 16 amino acids. V was pared by 0 bases and J by 4 bases, with 18 bases between. The CDR3 DNA sequence: TGCAGTGCTAGAGATCTTACCCGGGGGGCGTCAGAGACCCAGTACTTC. This codes for CSARDLTRGASETQYF.

This clonotype was detected ten times or more. This beta chain is a stray sequence in a library constructed for alpha chains; its clone size is not meaningful. The chain has TRBV5-6 and TRBJ2-3; no reliable D call. The CDR3 runs to 11 residues. From germline, CDR1 is SGHDT and CDR2 YYEEEE. Trimming cost V 0 bases and J 6 bases, with 2 bases left between them. CDR3 protein: CASSLADTQYF. The CDR3 nucleotides read TGTGCCAGCAGCTTGGCGGATACGCAGTATTTT.

The sample holds many counts of this clonotype. This beta chain came through as a stray read in a library set up for alpha chains, and its size says little. The chain employs TRBV24-1 and TRBJ1-1; no clear D. The germline gives CDR1 KGHDR, CDR2 SFDVKD. The V end lost 5 bases, the J end lost 7 bases, and 22 bases lay between the germline ends. This CDR3 spans 16 amino acids. The DNA for the CDR3 is TGTGCCACCAGTGCTCTGACCCACCGGTTGGGTGGTGAAGCTTTCTTT. Encoded protein: CATSALTHRLGGEAFF.

In its sample, this clonotype was seen many times. Found in a library prepared for alpha chains, this beta chain is an off-target read, and its abundance has little meaning. This sequence joins TRBV7-2 and TRBJ2-2, with no clear D. From germline, CDR1 is SGHTA and CDR2 FQGNSA. The CDR3 contains 15 residues. The V and J ends lost 5 bases and 1 base respectively, with 11 bases between them. CDR3 sequence reads: CASSTISKNTGELFF. CDR3 bases: TGTGCCAGCAGCACGATTAGTAAGAACACCGGGGAGCTGTTTTTT.

This clonotype is deemed medium-sized. This beta chain is a stray sequence in a library constructed for alpha chains; its clone size is not meaningful. V usage is TRBV11-2 and J usage is TRBJ2-5, with D perhaps assigned TRBD1 or TRBD2 (5 bases each). Trimming pared 4 bases from V and 7 bases from J, leaving 25 bases between. This CDR3 spans 17 amino acids. Germline V gives CDR1 SGHAT, CDR2 FQNNGV. CDR3 bases: TGTGCCAGCAGCTCAAGTTTTCCACCACAGGTTCGGGGGACCCAGTACTTC. Its translation: CASSSSFPPQVRGTQYF.

This clonotype was counted at least ten times. This beta chain is a stray sequence in a library constructed for alpha chains; its clone size is not meaningful. J is TRBJ2-5 and V is TRBV28; D call uncertain. Germline V gene lookup returns CDR1 MDHEN and CDR2 SYDVKM. The CDR3 loop spans 13 amino acids. The germline V and J ends were trimmed by 4 bases and 4 bases, with 10 bases remaining between them. The CDR3 DNA is TGTGCCAGCAGTTCTACCAGCACAGAGACCCAGTACTTC. Protein sequence: CASSSTSTETQYF.

This clonotype was found many times. This beta chain appears as a stray read in a library generated for alpha chains; its size is not informative. The chain has TRBV6-5 and TRBJ2-1; D unclear. Germline lookup yields CDR1 MNHEY and CDR2 SVGAGI. V lost 5 bases, J lost 10 bases, and 9 bases lay in between. The CDR3 runs to 11 residues. In nucleotides, the CDR3 is TGTGCCAGCAGTCAAGGATACGAGCAGTTCTTC. Its protein is CASSQGYEQFF.

A word on this clonotype: Found in a library prepared for alpha chains, this beta chain is an off-target read, and its abundance has little meaning. The rearrangement links TRBV5-1 to TRBJ2-7; 11 bases are shared with TRBD2. The V gene's germline CDR1 is SGHRS and CDR2 YFSETQ. J was trimmed by 6 bases and V by 4 bases; bases with no gene match: 12. The CDR3 has 16 residues. CDR3 sequence reads: CASSPGTSGQMGEQYF. The CDR3 bases are TGCGCCAGCAGCCCGGGGACTAGCGGCCAGATGGGCGAGCAGTACTTC.

This clonotype was found many times. Little can be read into the size of this beta chain, an off-target read in a library designed for alpha chains. This rearrangement joins TRBV28 to TRBJ2-7; 11 bases agree with TRBD2. Looked up from germline, CDR1 is MDHEN and CDR2 is SYDVKM. The V segment lost 3 bases and the J segment 0 bases; nucleotides outside the gene matches: 13. The CDR3 totals 19 residues. CDR3 amino acids: CASSFRWIAGGPSSYEQYF. Written as DNA, the CDR3 is TGTGCCAGCAGTTTTCGGTGGATAGCGGGGGGGCCGAGCTCCTACGAGCAGTACTTC.

In its sample, this clonotype was seen many times. In a library made to pick up alpha chains, this beta chain is a stray read with a size that means little. The rearrangement links TRBV7-6 to TRBJ2-3; 8 positions match TRBD2. J was trimmed by 1 base and V by 0 bases; bases with no gene match: 6. CDR1 is SGHVS and CDR2 is FNYEAQ in the germline V gene. The CDR3 spans 17 residues. CDR3 in DNA: TGTGCCAGCAGCTTAGCCCCCCCGGGGGGGGGCACAGATACGCAGTATTTT. It is translated as CASSLAPPGGGTDTQYF. The full variable domain, completed using reference TRBV7-6 and TRBJ2-3, is GAGVSQSPRYKVTKRGQDVALRCDPISGHVSLYWYRQALGQGPEFLTYFNYEAQQDKSGLPNDRFSAERPEGSISTLTIQRTEQRDSAMYRCASSLAPPGGGTDTQYFGPGTRLTVL.

This clonotype is labeled as medium-sized (0.01 to 0.1%). The library was prepared for alpha chains; this beta chain is a stray read, so its frequency means little. This sequence joins TRBV20-1 and TRBJ2-2; D uncertain. The CDR3 totals 16 residues. From germline, CDR1 is DFQATT and CDR2 SNEGSKA (reference sequence). Trimming removed 6 bases from V and 6 bases from J, with 23 bases in between. The CDR3 here is CSAPAVDLGPSGELFF. Here the CDR3 DNA reads TGCAGTGCCCCGGCGGTTGATTTGGGCCCGTCCGGGGAGCTGTTTTTT.

This clonotype was counted at least ten times. The library was prepared for alpha chains; this beta chain is a stray read, so its frequency means little. The V gene is TRBV7-7, the J gene TRBJ2-2; maybe TRBD2 (5 bases). This CDR3 region has 14 residues. V was trimmed by 5 bases and J by 8 bases, leaving 15 bases between them. Germline CDR1 reads SSHAT; CDR2 reads FNYEAQ (reference sequence). In DNA, the CDR3 is TGTGCCAGCAGCCCTACCGCGGGTTCGGGGGAGCTGTTTTTT. Translated, it gives CASSPTAGSGELFF.

By share of the sample, this clonotype is medium-sized. This beta chain turned up in a library designed for alpha chains; as an off-target read, its abundance says little. The chain is built from TRBV20-1 and TRBJ2-2; the D is unclear. The ends were cut back, 5 bases at V and 2 bases at J, with 9 bases in the middle. The CDR3 has 13 amino acids. The germline V gene encodes CDR1 DFQATT and CDR2 SNEGSKA (reference sequence). CDR3 coding DNA: TGCAGTGCTCTCAACCTAAACACCGGGGAGCTGTTTTTT. As protein: CSALNLNTGELFF.

This clonotype was seen ten or more times. With the library built for alpha chains, this beta chain is off target and its frequency is not meaningful. The genes are TRBV18 and TRBJ2-3, with a weak D call TRBD2 (5 bases). Germline-derived CDR1 and CDR2 are KGHSH and LQKENI. Trimming shortened V by 5 bases and J by 2 bases, and 11 bases separated the two germline ends. This CDR3 is built from 14 residues. CDR3 residues: CASSASGTTDTQYF. As DNA, the CDR3 is TGTGCCAGCTCAGCCAGCGGTACCACAGATACGCAGTATTTT.